The 18 T cell receptor beta chains below all came from one sample that was sequenced in a study of shared clonotypes between healthy human individuals. Produced via immunoSEQ multiplex PCR; TCRdb's table is partial and in-frame only. The sample lists approximately 2.3 million clones; 90% to 95% were seen once. Sequenced sample: naive CD4+ T cells from PBMCs. Subset of the sample: CD45RA+ positively selected. These receptors were obtained from a man aged 18 to 29 in good health. Some clones in this sample may be carry-over from other donors' samples.

This chain connects TRBV5-6 to TRBJ2-6; D assignment may be TRBD1 or TRBD2 (5 bases each). Trimming took off 5 bases at V and 4 bases at J, with 13 bases between the two ends. CDR1 is SGHDT, CDR2 YYEEEE, per germline. The CDR3 extends over 15 amino acids. The CDR3 loop is CASSFEGPGANVLTF. The DNA of the CDR3 is TGTGCCAGCAGTTTCGAGGGGCCCGGGGCCAACGTCCTGACTTTC.

The V call is TRBV11-2, the J call TRBJ1-1, with unresolved D. The CDR3 totals 16 residues. The V and J ends lost 3 bases and 0 bases respectively, with 14 bases between them. CDR1 and CDR2 from the germline V gene are SGHAT and FQNNGV. The chain's CDR3 is CASSFRSVRMNTEAFF. For the CDR3, the DNA is TGTGCCAGCAGCTTTAGATCGGTCAGAATGAACACTGAAGCTTTCTTT.

For this clone: Other DNA sequences from this sample encode an identical CDR3 as well. The rearrangement joins TRBV6-1 to TRBJ2-3; no clear D. The CDR3 covers 12 residues. The V end was cut by 5 bases, the J end by 0 bases, with 3 bases between. Germline CDR1 is MNHNS and CDR2 is SASEGT. Here the CDR3 DNA reads TGTGCCAGCAGTCTCAGCACAGATACGCAGTATTTT. This encodes CASSLSTDTQYF.

The gene calls are TRBV29-1 and TRBJ1-1, with D unresolved. The CDR3 has 12 residues. The V gene's germline CDR1 is SQVTM and CDR2 ANQGSEA. V lost 3 bases, J lost 4 bases, and 9 bases lay in between. The chain's CDR3 is CSVEEGSTEAFF. CDR3 coding DNA: TGCAGCGTTGAGGAGGGTAGCACTGAAGCTTTCTTT. The variable domain in full, with the rest retrieved from reference TRBV29-1 and TRBJ1-1, is SAVISQKPSRDICQRGTSLTIQCQVDSQVTMMFWYRQQPGQSLTLIATANQGSEATYESGFVIDKFPISRPNLTFSTLTVSNMSPEDSSIYLCSVEEGSTEAFFGQGTRLTVV.

This clone has a handful of counts. The chain combines TRBV6-1 with TRBJ1-5; 7 bases agree with TRBD1. The trim removed 5 bases at V and 2 bases at J, leaving 6 bases unmatched. This CDR3 is 15 amino acids long. Germline lookup yields CDR1 MNHNS and CDR2 SASEGT. The CDR3 sequence is CASSTGALGNQPQHF. The CDR3 DNA follows: TGTGCCAGCAGTACAGGGGCCCTTGGCAATCAGCCCCAGCATTTT.

V and J are TRBV28 and TRBJ1-1; 9 bases are shared with TRBD1. Germline V gene sequence: CDR1 MDHEN, CDR2 SYDVKM. V shed 10 bases and J 2 bases; nucleotides not matched to a gene: 5. The CDR3 loop spans 13 amino acids. The CDR3 sequence is CAITGGGNTEAFF. As DNA, the CDR3 is TGTGCCATCACAGGGGGCGGTAACACTGAAGCTTTCTTT.

The table lists this clone with a few counts. The chain links TRBV29-1 to TRBJ1-4; 7 nucleotides align to TRBD1. Germline CDR1 reads SQVTM; CDR2 reads ANQGSEA. With V trimmed by 3 bases and J by 8 bases, 3 bases remained unmatched. The CDR3 has 12 amino acids. The CDR3 protein is CSVDTGVEKLFF. CDR3 bases: TGCAGCGTTGATACAGGGGTGGAAAAACTGTTTTTT.

The chain carries TRBV7-9 and TRBJ2-5, with D possibly TRBD1 on 6 matching bases. V lost 4 bases to trimming and J lost 1 base, with 10 bases between them. The CDR3 contains 14 residues. Germline loops: CDR1 SEHNR, CDR2 FQNEAQ (reference sequence). The CDR3 sequence: CASSSGQPQETQYF. The DNA of the CDR3 is TGTGCCAGCAGCTCCGGACAGCCCCAAGAGACCCAGTACTTC.

The chain combines TRBV9 with TRBJ2-3, with 9 bases matching TRBD1. Trimming at V came to 3 bases and at J to 3 bases, leaving 5 bases not matched to a gene. Germline V gene sequence: CDR1 SGDLS, CDR2 YYNGEE. The CDR3 spans 15 residues. The CDR3 sequence: CASSGRDRVTDTQYF. The CDR3, as DNA: TGTGCCAGCAGCGGCCGGGACAGGGTTACAGATACGCAGTATTTT.

The table lists this clone with a few counts. The V and J genes are TRBV4-2 and TRBJ1-1; D is unclear. V shed 0 bases and J shed 6 bases, with 14 bases lying between them. The V gene's germline CDR1 is LGHNA and CDR2 YNFKEQ. This CDR3 comprises 15 residues. The CDR3 region is CASSQEGGYGAEAFF. Written as DNA, the CDR3 is TGTGCCAGCAGCCAAGAAGGCGGGTATGGTGCTGAAGCTTTCTTT.

This clone turned up a few times. The J gene is TRBJ1-5, the V gene TRBV28; 9 nucleotides match TRBD1. The CDR3 sequence is 14 residues long. V lost 7 bases, J lost 4 bases, and 5 bases stayed unmatched. Germline CDR1 and CDR2: MDHEN and SYDVKM. The CDR3 is CASMSGQGNQPQHF. The CDR3 DNA reads TGTGCCAGCATGTCGGGACAGGGTAATCAGCCCCAGCATTTT.

The chain carries TRBV28 and TRBJ2-7, with 8 positions matching TRBD1. Per the germline V gene, CDR1 is MDHEN and CDR2 is SYDVKM. The J segment lost 2 bases and the V segment lost 4 bases, leaving 4 bases of the junction unmatched. The length of the CDR3 is 14 residues. The CDR3 DNA reads as TGTGCCAGCAGTTCCCTGGACAGGGCCTACGAGCAGTACTTC. Its translation: CASSSLDRAYEQYF.

The chain couples TRBV27 to TRBJ1-1; weak D call: TRBD1 (5 bases). Trimming took 5 bases from V and 7 from J, leaving 17 bases between them. The CDR3 covers 14 residues. Germline CDR1 is MNHEY and CDR2 is SMNVEV (reference sequence). CDR3 nucleotides: TGTGCCAGCAGTGCTACCTGGGACTCCCGTGAAGCTTTCTTT. This codes for CASSATWDSREAFF.

This clone was detected a few times. This rearrangement joins TRBV2 to TRBJ1-1; D gene ambiguous. Germline CDR1 SNHLY, CDR2 FYNNEI. The V and J ends lost 4 bases and 6 bases respectively, with 12 bases between them. The CDR3 consists of 13 residues. The CDR3 bases are TGTGCCAGCAGTGCTTCGGGGTTGTCTGAAGCTTTCTTT. Translation: CASSASGLSEAFF.

The rearrangement links TRBV9 to TRBJ2-2; D call uncertain. CDR1 SGDLS and CDR2 YYNGEE come from the germline V gene. V was shortened by 3 bases and J by 0 bases, with 12 bases between the two germline ends. This CDR3 has 16 residues. The CDR3 spells CASSAPRYSNTGELFF. The CDR3 DNA reads TGTGCCAGCAGCGCCCCTAGGTACTCGAACACCGGGGAGCTGTTTTTT.

The J gene is TRBJ1-3, the V gene TRBV7-9; D is unresolved. CDR1 and CDR2 (germline): SEHNR, FQNEAQ (reference sequence). V lost 5 bases and J 4 bases, leaving 12 bases between the germline ends. The CDR3 contains 14 residues. The CDR3 bases are TGTGCCAGCAGCCACCGCCCGGGAGGAAACACCATATATTTT. Protein product: CASSHRPGGNTIYF.

V is TRBV7-8 and J is TRBJ2-5, with D hard to call. Trimming cost V 3 bases and J 5 bases, with 4 bases left between them. Germline values: CDR1 SGHVS, CDR2 FQNEAQ. CDR3 length: 11 residues. CDR3 nucleotides: TGTGCCAGCAGCTTCAAGGAGACCCAGTACTTC. Protein product: CASSFKETQYF.

The chain joins TRBV2 to TRBJ2-7; maybe TRBD2 (5 bases). The CDR3 is 14 residues long. From germline, CDR1 is SNHLY and CDR2 FYNNEI. V lost 2 bases and J lost 4, with 12 bases in between. CDR3 coding DNA: TGTGCCAGCAGTGAAACAGAGACTAAGTACGAGCAGTACTTC. Translated, it gives CASSETETKYEQYF.